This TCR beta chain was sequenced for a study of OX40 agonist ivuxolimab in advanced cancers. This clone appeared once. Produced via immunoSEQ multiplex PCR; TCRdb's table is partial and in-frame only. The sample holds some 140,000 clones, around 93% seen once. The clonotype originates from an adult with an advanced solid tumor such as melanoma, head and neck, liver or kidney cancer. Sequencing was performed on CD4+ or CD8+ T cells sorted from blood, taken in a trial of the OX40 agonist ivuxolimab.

The CDR3 nucleotides are TGTGCCAGCAGCCAACCCCGGGCGGGAGAGACCCAGTACTTC. Amino acid sequence: CASSQPRAGETQYF. This rearrangement joins TRBV5-4 to TRBJ2-5; TRBD2 might be the D (5 bases). V was cut by 4 bases and J by 4 bases, with 14 bases left in between. CDR3 length: 14 residues. CDR1 and CDR2 (germline): SGHNT, YYREEE (reference sequence).